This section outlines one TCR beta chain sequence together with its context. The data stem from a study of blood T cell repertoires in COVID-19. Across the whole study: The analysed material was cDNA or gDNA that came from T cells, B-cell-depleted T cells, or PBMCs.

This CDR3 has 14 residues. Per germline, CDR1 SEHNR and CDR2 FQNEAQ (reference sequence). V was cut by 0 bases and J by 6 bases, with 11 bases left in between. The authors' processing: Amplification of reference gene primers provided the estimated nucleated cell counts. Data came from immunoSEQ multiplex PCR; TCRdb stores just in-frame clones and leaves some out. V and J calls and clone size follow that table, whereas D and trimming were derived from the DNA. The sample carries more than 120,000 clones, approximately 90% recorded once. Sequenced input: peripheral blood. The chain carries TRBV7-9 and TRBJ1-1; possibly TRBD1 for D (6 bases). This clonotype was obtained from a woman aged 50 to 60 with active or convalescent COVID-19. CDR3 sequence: CASSLAGGGSEAFF. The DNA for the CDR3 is TGTGCCAGCAGCTTAGCAGGGGGAGGGTCTGAAGCTTTCTTT.